The clone carrying this T cell receptor beta chain was observed a handful of times. The germline gives CDR1 SGHTA, CDR2 FQGTGA. V shed 5 bases and J shed 1 base, with 5 bases lying between them. The CDR3 is made up of 12 amino acids. The record originates from a study of blood T cell repertoires in COVID-19. Turning to the study itself: Researchers got acute and convalescent COVID-19 samples from the United States, Italy and Spain.

In the study's own analysis: Amplification of reference gene primers provided the estimated nucleated cell counts. Data came from immunoSEQ multiplex PCR; TCRdb stores just in-frame clones and leaves some out. Clone size and the V and J calls come from that table; the DNA yielded D and trimming. The sample yields 150,000 to 200,000 clones, around 81% seen once. Seattle's enrolled individuals joined amid active infection and were then monitored longitudinally. V gene TRBV7-3 combines with J gene TRBJ1-1; D is unclear. What was sequenced was peripheral blood. The TCR originated in a middle-aged woman with COVID-19, enrolled during active disease. In nucleotides, the CDR3 is TGTGCCAGCAGCGTCGGGAACACTGAAGCTTTCTTT. This codes for CASSVGNTEAFF.